Each of the 8 T cell receptor beta chains below was sequenced from the same sample in a study of beta chain features in type 1 diabetes. The investigators reverse transcribed all of the isolated RNA, so they sequenced expressed TCRB transcripts. Repertoires were generated with immunoSEQ multiplex PCR, while TCRdb's copy carries only in-frame clones and drops some. The sample contains hundreds of thousands of clones, around 15% of which appear only once. Input material: naive CD4+ T cells from blood. All receptors come from a man between 18 and 35 years old in good health.

The V gene is TRBV6-5, the J gene TRBJ2-7; 7 nucleotides align to TRBD2. CDR3 length equals 15 residues. The ends lost 6 bases at V and 1 base at J; junction bases unmatched: 9. CDR1 is MNHEY and CDR2 is SVGAGI in the germline V gene. CDR3: CASSWGGEGSYEQYF. CDR3 DNA sequence: TGTGCCAGCAGCTGGGGCGGGGAGGGGTCCTACGAGCAGTACTTC.

The chain combines TRBV11-2 with TRBJ2-7; D remains unclear. The CDR3 length is 14 residues. Germline V gene lookup returns CDR1 SGHAT and CDR2 FQNNGV. V was trimmed by 5 bases and J by 3 bases, leaving 14 bases between them. The CDR3 region is CASSLLRRFYEQYF. Here the CDR3 DNA reads TGTGCCAGCAGCCTTCTTCGCCGATTCTACGAGCAGTACTTC.

This clone appeared a few times. The chain combines TRBV25-1 with TRBJ1-2; D might be TRBD1 (5 bases). Trimming shortened V by 5 bases and J by 2 bases, and 9 bases separated the two germline ends. Germline V lookup: CDR1 MGHDK, CDR2 SYGVNS. The CDR3 has 13 amino acids. CDR3 in amino acids: CASSRGGNYGYTF. The CDR3, as DNA: TGTGCCAGCAGTAGGGGAGGGAACTATGGCTACACCTTC.

This clone has a handful of counts. In DNA, the CDR3 is TGTGCCAGCAGTGACTTTTTGACAGGGAGCTCCTATAATTCACCCCTCCACTTT. Translated: CASSDFLTGSSYNSPLHF. The V gene is TRBV25-1, the J gene TRBJ1-6; 7 positions match TRBD1. V dropped 3 bases and J dropped 0; count of bases not matched to a gene: 8. CDR3 length: 18 amino acids. Germline V lookup: CDR1 MGHDK, CDR2 SYGVNS.

The chain employs TRBV29-1 and TRBJ1-1; D is perhaps TRBD1 (6 bases). The V end lost 5 bases, the J end lost 0 bases, and 19 bases lay between the germline ends. The germline gives CDR1 SQVTM, CDR2 ANQGSEA. The CDR3 is 16 residues long. CDR3 bases: TGCAGCGTTCTCGGGGGGCAACCGGCCGTGAACACTGAAGCTTTCTTT. It translates to CSVLGGQPAVNTEAFF.

V is TRBV2 and J is TRBJ1-2, with 7 bases identical to TRBD1. Germline loops: CDR1 SNHLY, CDR2 FYNNEI. Unmatched junction bases numbered 4, after V lost 4 bases and J lost 8 bases. This CDR3 has 12 residues. The CDR3 coding sequence is TGTGCCAGCAGTGCGGGACAGTGGGGCTACACCTTC. Amino acids: CASSAGQWGYTF.

The chain uses TRBV5-1 and TRBJ1-2, with no clear D. CDR3 length: 17 residues. Trimming left V 1 base short and J 0 bases short, with 16 bases between. The germline CDR1 and CDR2 sequences are SGHRS and YFSETQ. The CDR3 DNA reads TGCGCCAGCAGCTTGTCCGGAGTTCGCCCCACTAACTATGGCTACACCTTC. Protein: CASSLSGVRPTNYGYTF.

V gene TRBV28 combines with J gene TRBJ1-2, with 8 bases that match TRBD1. Trimming cost V 5 bases and J 2 bases; bases outside gene matches: 10. The CDR3 loop spans 16 amino acids. Per the germline V gene, CDR1 is MDHEN and CDR2 is SYDVKM. The CDR3 loop is CASSPGGIPLNYGYTF. The CDR3 region has the DNA TGTGCCAGCAGTCCAGGGGGCATTCCCTTAAACTATGGCTACACCTTC.